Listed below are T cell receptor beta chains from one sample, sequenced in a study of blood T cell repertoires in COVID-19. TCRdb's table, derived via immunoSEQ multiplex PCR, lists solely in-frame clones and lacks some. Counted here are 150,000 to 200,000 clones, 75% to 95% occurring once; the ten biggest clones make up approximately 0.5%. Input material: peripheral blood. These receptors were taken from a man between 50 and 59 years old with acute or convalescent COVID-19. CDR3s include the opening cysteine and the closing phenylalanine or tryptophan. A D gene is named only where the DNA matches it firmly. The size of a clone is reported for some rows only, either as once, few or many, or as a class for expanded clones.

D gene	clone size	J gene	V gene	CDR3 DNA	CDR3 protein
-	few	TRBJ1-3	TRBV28	TGTGCCAGCAGTTTCAAGGGGGGAAACACCATATATTTT	CASSFKGGNTIYF
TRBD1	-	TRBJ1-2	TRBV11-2	TGTGCCAGCAGCTTACCTATACAGGGGGTCTATGGCTACACCTTC	CASSLPIQGVYGYTF
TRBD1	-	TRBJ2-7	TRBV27	TGTGCCAGCAGCTACCTCGGGACAGGGGCCTACGAGCAGTACTTC	CASSYLGTGAYEQYF
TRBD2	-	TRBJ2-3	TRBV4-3	TGCGCCAGCAGCCAGACCCTCCTAGCGGGGGTAGCAGATACGCAGTATTTT	CASSQTLLAGVADTQYF
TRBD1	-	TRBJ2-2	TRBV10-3	TGTGCCATCAGCGATACAGGGGGTTCCGGGGAGCTGTTTTTT	CAISDTGGSGELFF
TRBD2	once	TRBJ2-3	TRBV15	TGTGCCACCAGCAGACTAGCGGGAGTCGGCACAGATACGCAGTATTTT	CATSRLAGVGTDTQYF
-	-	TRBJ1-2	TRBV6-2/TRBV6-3	TGTGCCAGCAGTTACGATAAGGACAGATACTATGGCTACACCTTC	CASSYDKDRYYGYTF
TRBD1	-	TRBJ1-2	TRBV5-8	TGTGCCAGCAGCTTGAAGGGGGCGCTTAACTATGGCTACACCTTC	CASSLKGALNYGYTF
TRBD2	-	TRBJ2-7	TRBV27	TGTGCCAGCAGTCCACGGACTAGCGGGATCCAGTCCTACGAGCAGTACTTC	CASSPRTSGIQSYEQYF
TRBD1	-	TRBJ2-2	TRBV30	TGTGCCTGGAGTGGAGGGCTTGGGGACAGGGGATTTTCCGGGGAGCTGTTTTTT	CAWSGGLGDRGFSGELFF
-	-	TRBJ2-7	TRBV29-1	TGCAGCGTCGAGTCGACAGAAGCCTACGAGCAGTACTTC	CSVESTEAYEQYF
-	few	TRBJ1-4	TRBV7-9	TGTGCCAGCAGCTTAGACAGTAATGAAAAACTGTTTTTT	CASSLDSNEKLFF
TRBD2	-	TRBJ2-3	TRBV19	TGTGCCAGTAGTATTGAGGCGGGGGGTTTCACAGATACGCAGTATTTT	CASSIEAGGFTDTQYF
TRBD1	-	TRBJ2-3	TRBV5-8	TGTGCCAGCAGCTTGGAGACAGGGAGAGAAACAGATACGCAGTATTTT	CASSLETGRETDTQYF
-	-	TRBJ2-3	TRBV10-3	TGTGCCATCAGTGACGGAGGCGGAACAGATACGCAGTATTTT	CAISDGGGTDTQYF
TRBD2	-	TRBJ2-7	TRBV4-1	TGCGCCAGCAGCCCGCTAGCGGGAGTGAGGAGCGAGCAGTACTTC	CASSPLAGVRSEQYF
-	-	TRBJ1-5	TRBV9	TGTGCCAGCAGCGTAGGGGCCCACCCCAATAATCAGCCCCAGCATTTT	CASSVGAHPNNQPQHF
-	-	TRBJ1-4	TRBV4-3	TGCGCCAGCAGCCAAACAGGACAAGGGGATGAAAAACTGTTTTTT	CASSQTGQGDEKLFF
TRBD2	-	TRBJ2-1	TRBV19	TGTGCCAGTAAACTAGCGGGAAACTACAATGAGCAGTTCTTC	CASKLAGNYNEQFF
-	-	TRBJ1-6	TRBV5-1	TGCGCCAGCAGCTTCTCACAGCTTAATTCACCCCTCCACTTT	CASSFSQLNSPLHF
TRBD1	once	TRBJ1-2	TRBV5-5	TGTGCCAGCAGCTTGAACCACGGTAGGGGGCAAAACTATGGCTACACCTTC	CASSLNHGRGQNYGYTF
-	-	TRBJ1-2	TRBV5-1	TGCGCCAGCAGCTTAATCCCAGGGGCCGACTATGGCTACACCTTC	CASSLIPGADYGYTF
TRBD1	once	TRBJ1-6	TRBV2	TGTGCCAGCAGTGCCATACAGGGGGTTTTCTATAATTCACCCCTCCACTTT	CASSAIQGVFYNSPLHF
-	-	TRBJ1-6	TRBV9	TGTGCCAGCAGCGTACGGGACACCAATAATTCACCCCTCCACTTT	CASSVRDTNNSPLHF
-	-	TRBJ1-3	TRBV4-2	TGTGCCAGCAGCCAAGGACAGACTCGGGACACCATATATTTT	CASSQGQTRDTIYF
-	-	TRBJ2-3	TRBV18	TGTGCCAGCTCATCCATGACAGACCCCACAGATACGCAGTATTTT	CASSSMTDPTDTQYF
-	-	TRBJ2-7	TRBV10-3	TGTGCCATCAGCTCCTCCTACGAGCAGTACTTC	CAISSSYEQYF
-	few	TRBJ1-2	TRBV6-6	TGTGCCAGCAGGACAGAAGGTGGCTACACCTTC	CASRTEGGYTF
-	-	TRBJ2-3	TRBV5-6	TGTGCCAGCAGCTTGGACTTCGAGTCCACAGATACGCAGTATTTT	CASSLDFESTDTQYF
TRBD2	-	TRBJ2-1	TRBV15	TGTGCCACCAGCAGAGATCTAGCGGGAACTTACAATGAGCAGTTCTTC	CATSRDLAGTYNEQFF
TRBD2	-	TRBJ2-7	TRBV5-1	TGCGCCAGCAGCTTGACTAGCGCGAATTACGAGCAGTACTTC	CASSLTSANYEQYF
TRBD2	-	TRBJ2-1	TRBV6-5	TGTGCCAGCAATCCTAGCGGGGACCCCTACAATGAGCAGTTCTTC	CASNPSGDPYNEQFF
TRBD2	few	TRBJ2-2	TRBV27	TGTGCCAGCAGTTTTTTAGGACTAGCGGGAGGGAACACCGGGGAGCTGTTTTTT	CASSFLGLAGGNTGELFF
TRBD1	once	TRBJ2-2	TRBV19	TGTGCCAGTAGCCCGGGACAGGGGGCTCGTTATTCCGGCTCGAACACCGGGGAGCTGTTTTTT	CASSPGQGARYSGSNTGELFF
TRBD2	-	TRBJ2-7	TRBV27	TGTGCCAGCAGTTTTAGCGGGACGGGGGAGCAGTACTTC	CASSFSGTGEQYF
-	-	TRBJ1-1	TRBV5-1	TGCGCCAGCAGCTTGGACAGGAACACTGAAGCTTTCTTT	CASSLDRNTEAFF
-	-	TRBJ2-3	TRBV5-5	TGTGCCAGCAGCCGCCGGTGGTCTGATACGCAGTATTTT	CASSRRWSDTQYF
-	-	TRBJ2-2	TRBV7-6	TGTGCCAGCAGCTTAGTCGGAGGGTTTGGCACCGGGGAGCTGTTTTTT	CASSLVGGFGTGELFF
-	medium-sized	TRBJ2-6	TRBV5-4	TGTGCCAGCAGCTCTTCCTCTGGGGCCAACGTCCTGACTTTC	CASSSSSGANVLTF
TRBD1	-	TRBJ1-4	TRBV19	TGTGCCAGTAGTATAACAGGGGCTAATGAAAAACTGTTTTTT	CASSITGANEKLFF
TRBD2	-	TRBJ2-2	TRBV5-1	TGCGCCAGCAGCTTGAACGGGAGGGCCGGCACCGGGGAGCTGTTTTTT	CASSLNGRAGTGELFF